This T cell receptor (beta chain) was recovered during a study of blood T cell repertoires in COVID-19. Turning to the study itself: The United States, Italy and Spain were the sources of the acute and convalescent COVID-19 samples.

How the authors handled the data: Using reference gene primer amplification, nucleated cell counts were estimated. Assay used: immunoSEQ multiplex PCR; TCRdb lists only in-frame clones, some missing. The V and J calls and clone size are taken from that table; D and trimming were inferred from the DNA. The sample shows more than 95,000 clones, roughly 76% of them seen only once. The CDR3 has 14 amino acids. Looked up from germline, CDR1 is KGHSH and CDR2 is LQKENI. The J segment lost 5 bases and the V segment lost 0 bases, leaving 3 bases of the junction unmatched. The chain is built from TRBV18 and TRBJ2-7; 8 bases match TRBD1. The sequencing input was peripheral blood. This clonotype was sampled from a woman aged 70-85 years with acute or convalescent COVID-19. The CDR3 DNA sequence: TGTGCCAGCTCACCACCGGACAGGGTCCACGAGCAGTACTTC. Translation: CASSPPDRVHEQYF.